Given below is one TCR beta chain in context. What it recognizes is unknown. The data are from a study of T cells in localized non-small cell lung cancer. Findings of the study overall: Sequencing was restricted to one tumor region; therefore, heterogeneity remains possible.

Germline V gives CDR1 SGHNT, CDR2 YYREEE (reference sequence). The CDR3 length is 15 residues. Deletions cut 3 bases from V and 9 bases from J, with 19 bases between. Sequencing used immunoSEQ multiplex PCR; TCRdb keeps in-frame clones, though not all of them. The top ten clones hold about 29% of a sample with some 15,000 clones, roughly 87% of them seen once. The source of this sequence is a male donor aged 60 or over with stage I lung adenocarcinoma. Material: peripheral blood, obtained before any cancer treatment. This chain uses TRBV5-4 with TRBJ2-4; D perhaps matches TRBD1 (7 bases). The CDR3 loop is CASSYAGQPKGIQYF. The CDR3 DNA follows: TGTGCCAGCAGCTACGCGGGACAGCCAAAAGGCATTCAGTACTTC. Full variable domain (remainder filled in from reference TRBV5-4 and TRBJ2-4): ETGVTQSPTHLIKTRGQQVTLRCSSQSGHNTVSWYQQALGQGPQFIFQYYREEENGRGNFPPRFSGLQFPNYSSELNVNALELDDSALYLCASSYAGQPKGIQYFGAGTRLSVL.